These 16 T cell receptor beta chains came from one sample sequenced in a study of blood T cell repertoires in COVID-19. Profiling relied on immunoSEQ multiplex PCR, and the TCRdb table lists in-frame clones only, not all of them. The sample shows roughly 290,000 clones, approximately 83% of them seen only once. The source material was peripheral blood. All receptors derive from a woman aged 30 to 39 who had recovered from COVID-19.

The V and J genes are TRBV5-4 and TRBJ2-2, with 11 bases matching TRBD2. The germline gives CDR1 SGHNT, CDR2 YYREEE (reference sequence). The CDR3 covers 15 residues. After removal of 3 bases from V and 5 bases from J, the junction contained 3 bases not matched to a gene. As DNA, the CDR3 is TGTGCCAGCAGCTATAGCGGGGGGGTAACCGGGGAGCTGTTTTTT. Encoded protein: CASSYSGGVTGELFF.

The chain is built from TRBV3-1 (or the pseudogene TRBV3-2) and TRBJ1-2, with D unresolved. This CDR3 region has 15 residues. CDR1 is LGHDT and CDR2 is YNNKEL in the germline V gene (reference sequence). The V gene lost 4 bases and the J gene lost 1 base, with 13 bases spanning the gap. The DNA for the CDR3 is TGTGCCAGCAGCCCCGGGGAGGGAATTAACTATGGCTACACCTTC. Its protein is CASSPGEGINYGYTF.

The chain has TRBV5-5 and TRBJ2-5; weak D call: TRBD2 (6 bases). Germline V gene data show CDR1 as SGHKS and CDR2 as YYEKEE (reference sequence). Trimming took 3 bases from V and 5 from J, leaving 8 bases between them. This CDR3 is built from 12 residues. CDR3 region: CASSSGGETQYF. The CDR3 nucleotides read TGTGCCAGCAGCTCTGGAGGGGAGACCCAGTACTTC.

On this clone itself: Other DNA sequences of this sample code for an identical CDR3. The chain employs TRBV27 and TRBJ2-3; tentatively, D is TRBD1 (5 bases). Trimming stripped 6 bases from V and 2 bases from J, with 12 bases between. The CDR3 has 14 amino acids. Germline CDR1 MNHEY, CDR2 SMNVEV (reference sequence). CDR3 amino acids: CASRWGGYTDTQYF. For the CDR3, the DNA is TGTGCCAGCAGATGGGGCGGTTACACAGATACGCAGTATTTT.

The V and J genes are TRBV10-2 and TRBJ2-3; TRBD1 is a possible D gene (5 bases). CDR3 length: 12 residues. The germline V gene has CDR1 WSHSY and CDR2 SAAADI. Between the trimmed V and J ends, which lost 3 bases and 14 bases, there was a span of 15 bases. This CDR3 is CASSDAQSTVYF. The CDR3 DNA sequence: TGCGCCAGCAGTGATGCCCAGTCGACAGTGTATTTT.

This clone was seen only once. The CDR3 loop reads CASSLDRTATEAFF. CDR3 DNA: TGTGCCAGCAGCTTAGATAGGACAGCCACTGAAGCTTTCTTT. The chain couples TRBV11-2 to TRBJ1-1; tentatively, D is TRBD1 (6 bases). Trimming removed 0 bases from V and 4 bases from J, with 9 bases in between. This CDR3 has 14 residues. Germline V gene lookup returns CDR1 SGHAT and CDR2 FQNNGV.

This clone appeared a single time. The chain links TRBV4-1 to TRBJ2-2; a weak D match, TRBD1 (7 bases). Germline assignment: CDR1 MGHRA and CDR2 YSYEKL. V was pared by 0 bases and J by 3 bases, with 14 bases between. The length of the CDR3 is 17 residues. The CDR3 DNA sequence: TGCGCCAGCAGCCAAGAGAACAGGGGAGGTCACACCGGGGAGCTGTTTTTT. Its translation is CASSQENRGGHTGELFF.

J is TRBJ1-2 and V is TRBV19; possible D gene TRBD1, 6 bases. This CDR3 has 17 residues. Germline assignment: CDR1 LNHDA and CDR2 SQIVND (reference sequence). V was shortened by 4 bases and J by 6 bases, with 24 bases between the two germline ends. The CDR3 DNA follows: TGTGCCAGTAGTAGGTCCCGGGACAACTCAATCCTTAATGGCTACACCTTC. Protein: CASSRSRDNSILNGYTF.

The genes are TRBV7-2 and TRBJ2-7; 9 positions agree with TRBD2. The CDR3 length is 14 residues. V dropped 5 bases and J dropped 6; count of bases not matched to a gene: 8. Per germline, CDR1 SGHTA and CDR2 FQGNSA. DNA of the CDR3: TGTGCCAGCAGCCTCTGGCCTAGCGGGGTCGAGCAGTACTTC. This sequence encodes CASSLWPSGVEQYF.

V usage is TRBV20-1 and J usage is TRBJ1-5; 10 bases are a match to TRBD1. Trimming took 3 bases from V and 3 from J; bases not matched to a gene: 17. Germline V gives CDR1 DFQATT, CDR2 SNEGSKA (reference sequence). The CDR3 contains 19 residues. The chain's CDR3 is CSASKPRDRGRSANQPQHF. The CDR3 DNA is TGCAGTGCTAGTAAGCCCCGGGACAGGGGTAGAAGTGCCAATCAGCCCCAGCATTTT.

V usage is TRBV28 and J usage is TRBJ2-7; D ambiguous. There are 13 residues in the CDR3. With 6 bases removed from V and 3 bases from J, the gap between germline ends came to 12 bases. Germline-derived CDR1 and CDR2 are MDHEN and SYDVKM. The CDR3 bases are TGTGCCAGCAGCCCAGACTCTAACTACGAGCAGTACTTC. It yields the protein CASSPDSNYEQYF.

This clone has only a few counts. The chain combines TRBV15 with TRBJ2-7, with TRBD2 as a possible D gene (7 bases). V was shortened by 0 bases and J by 4 bases, with 13 bases between the two germline ends. Germline CDR1 is LNHNV and CDR2 is YYDKDF (reference sequence). The CDR3 is 15 amino acids. The CDR3 here is CATSRDLEGGYEQYF. In DNA form, the CDR3 reads TGTGCCACCAGCAGAGATCTGGAGGGGGGGTACGAGCAGTACTTC. The full variable domain, rest sourced from reference TRBV15 and TRBJ2-7, is DAMVIQNPRYQVTQFGKPVTLSCSQTLNHNVMYWYQQKSSQAPKLLFHYYDKDFNNEADTPDNFQSRRPNTSFCFLDIRSPGLGDTAMYLCATSRDLEGGYEQYFGPGTRLTVT.

The chain's CDR3 is CASSSGQGHTEAFF. The CDR3, as DNA: TGTGCCAGCAGCAGTGGGCAGGGTCACACTGAAGCTTTCTTT. The rearrangement links TRBV6-6 to TRBJ1-1, with a weak D call TRBD1 (5 bases). The V gene's germline CDR1 is MNHNY and CDR2 SVGAGI (reference sequence). This CDR3 region has 14 residues. Trimming shortened V by 6 bases and J by 3 bases, and 14 bases separated the two germline ends.

The chain carries TRBV7-2 and TRBJ1-2; no firm D call. The CDR3 covers 11 residues. V was clipped by 5 bases and J by 6 bases, with 7 bases between them. Per the germline V gene, CDR1 is SGHTA and CDR2 is FQGNSA. The DNA for the CDR3 is TGTGCCAGCAGCCCGGCGGATGGCTACACCTTC. It specifies CASSPADGYTF.

The genes are TRBV7-9 and TRBJ1-4; the match to TRBD1 covers 8 bases. CDR1 SEHNR and CDR2 FQNEAQ come from the germline V gene (reference sequence). The CDR3 runs 15 residues. The trim removed 0 bases at V and 7 bases at J, leaving 4 bases unmatched. The CDR3 DNA reads TGTGCCAGCAGCTTAGCGAGACAGGGGACTGAAAAACTGTTTTTT. It translates to CASSLARQGTEKLFF.

This chain connects TRBV5-1 to TRBJ1-1, with D possibly being TRBD1 (5 bases). The CDR3 loop spans 16 amino acids. V lost 0 bases and J lost 4, with 16 bases in between. Germline CDR1 and CDR2: SGHRS and YFSETQ. The chain's CDR3 is CASSLVVGVGGTEAFF. In DNA form, the CDR3 reads TGCGCCAGCAGCTTGGTCGTCGGTGTGGGGGGCACTGAAGCTTTCTTT.